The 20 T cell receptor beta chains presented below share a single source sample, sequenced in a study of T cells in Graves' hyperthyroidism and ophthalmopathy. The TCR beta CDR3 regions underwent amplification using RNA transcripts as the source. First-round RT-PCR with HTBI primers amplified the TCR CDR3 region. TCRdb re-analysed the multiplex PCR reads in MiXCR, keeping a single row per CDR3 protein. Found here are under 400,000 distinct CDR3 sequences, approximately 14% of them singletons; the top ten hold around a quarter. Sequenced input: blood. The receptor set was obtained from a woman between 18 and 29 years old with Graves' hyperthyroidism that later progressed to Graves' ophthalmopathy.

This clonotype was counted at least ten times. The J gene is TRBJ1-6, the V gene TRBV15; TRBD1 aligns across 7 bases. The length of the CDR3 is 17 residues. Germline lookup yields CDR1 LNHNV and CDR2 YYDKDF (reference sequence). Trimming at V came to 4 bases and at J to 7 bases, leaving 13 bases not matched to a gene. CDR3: CATSTRGGGQINSPLHF. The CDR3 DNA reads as TGTGCCACCAGCACCCGAGGAGGGGGACAGATAAATTCACCCCTCCACTTT.

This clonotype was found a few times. CDR3: CASSPQAGAGGYTF. The CDR3 DNA follows: TGTGCCAGCAGTCCACAGGCGGGGGCGGGTGGCTACACCTTC. The chain has TRBV27 and TRBJ1-2; TRBD1 might be the D (6 bases). The CDR3 totals 14 residues. Germline CDR1 and CDR2: MNHEY and SMNVEV (reference sequence). V lost 5 bases to trimming and J lost 7 bases, with 17 bases between them.

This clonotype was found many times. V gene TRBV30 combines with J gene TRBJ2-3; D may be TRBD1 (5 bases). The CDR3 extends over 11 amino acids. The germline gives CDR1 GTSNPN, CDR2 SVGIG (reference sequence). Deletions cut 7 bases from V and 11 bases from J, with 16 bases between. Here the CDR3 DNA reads TGTGCCTTAGGGGCAGGGTTAAAGCAGTATTTT. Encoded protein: CALGAGLKQYF. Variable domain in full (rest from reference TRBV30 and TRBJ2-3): SQTIHQWPATLVQPVGSPLSLECTVEGTSNPNLYWYRQAAGRGLQLLFYSVGIGQISSEVPQNLSASRPQDRQFILSSKKLLLSDSGFYLCALGAGLKQYFGPGTRLTVL.

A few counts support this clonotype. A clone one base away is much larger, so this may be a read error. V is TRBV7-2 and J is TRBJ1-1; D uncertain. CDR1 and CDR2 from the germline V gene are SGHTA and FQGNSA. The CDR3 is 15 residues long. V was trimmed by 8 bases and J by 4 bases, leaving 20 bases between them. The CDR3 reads CASGRNVLVGTEAFF. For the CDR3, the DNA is TGTGCCAGCGGCCGAAACGTGCTTGTTGGCACTGAAGCTTTCTTT.

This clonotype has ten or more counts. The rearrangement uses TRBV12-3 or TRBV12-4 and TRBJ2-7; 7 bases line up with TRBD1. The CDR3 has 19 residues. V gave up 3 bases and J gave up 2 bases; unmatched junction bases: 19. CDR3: CASSLSLAKGGQRPYEQYF. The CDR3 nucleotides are TGTGCCAGCAGTTTGTCACTCGCCAAAGGGGGACAGAGACCCTACGAGCAGTACTTC.

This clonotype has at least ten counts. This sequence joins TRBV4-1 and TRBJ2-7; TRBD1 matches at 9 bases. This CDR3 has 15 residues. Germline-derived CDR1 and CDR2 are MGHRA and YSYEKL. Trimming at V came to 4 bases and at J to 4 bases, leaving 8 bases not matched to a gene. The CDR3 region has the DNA TGCGCCAGCAGCCGCTTCGGGACAGGGCCTTACGAGCAGTACTTC. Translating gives CASSRFGTGPYEQYF.

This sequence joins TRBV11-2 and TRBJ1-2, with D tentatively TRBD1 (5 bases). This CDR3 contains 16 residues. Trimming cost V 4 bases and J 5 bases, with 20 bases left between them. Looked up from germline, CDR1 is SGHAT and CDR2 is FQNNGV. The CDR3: CASSSVSLGTRYGYTF. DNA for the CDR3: TGTGCCAGCAGCTCAGTCAGTCTCGGGACTAGATATGGCTACACCTTC.

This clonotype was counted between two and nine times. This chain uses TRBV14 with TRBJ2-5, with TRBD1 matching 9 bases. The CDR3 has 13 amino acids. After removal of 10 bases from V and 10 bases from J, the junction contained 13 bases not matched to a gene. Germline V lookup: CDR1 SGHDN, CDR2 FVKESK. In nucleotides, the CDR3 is TGTGCCAACAGTAAGGACAGGGGAGAGGACCAGTACTTC. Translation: CANSKDRGEDQYF.

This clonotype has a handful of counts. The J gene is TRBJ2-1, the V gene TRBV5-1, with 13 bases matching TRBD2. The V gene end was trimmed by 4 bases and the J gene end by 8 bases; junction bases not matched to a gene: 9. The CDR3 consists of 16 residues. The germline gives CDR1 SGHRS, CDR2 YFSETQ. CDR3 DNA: TGCGCCAGCAGCAACCAACTAGCGGGAGGGCCCCATGAGCAGTTCTTC. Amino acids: CASSNQLAGGPHEQFF. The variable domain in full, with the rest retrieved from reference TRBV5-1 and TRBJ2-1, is KAGVTQTPRYLIKTRGQQVTLSCSPISGHRSVSWYQQTPGQGLQFLFEYFSETQRNKGNFPGRFSGRQFSNSRSEMNVSTLELGDSALYLCASSNQLAGGPHEQFFGPGTRLTVL.

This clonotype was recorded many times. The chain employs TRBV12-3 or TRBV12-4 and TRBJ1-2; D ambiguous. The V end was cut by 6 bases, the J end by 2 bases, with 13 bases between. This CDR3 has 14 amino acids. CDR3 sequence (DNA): TGTGCCAGCAGCCCGGATGTCAACAACTATGGCTACACCTTC. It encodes CASSPDVNNYGYTF.

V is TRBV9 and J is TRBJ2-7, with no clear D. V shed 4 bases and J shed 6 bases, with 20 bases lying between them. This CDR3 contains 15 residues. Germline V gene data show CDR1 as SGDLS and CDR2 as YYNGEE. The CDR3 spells CASSPKRSTLGEQYF. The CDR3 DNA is TGTGCCAGCAGCCCAAAGAGGAGCACCCTGGGCGAGCAGTACTTC. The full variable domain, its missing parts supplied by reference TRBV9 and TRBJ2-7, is DSGVTQTPKHLITATGQRVTLRCSPRSGDLSVYWYQQSLDQGLQFLIQYYNGEERAKGNILERFSAQQFPDLHSELNLSSLELGDSALYFCASSPKRSTLGEQYFGPGTRLTVT.

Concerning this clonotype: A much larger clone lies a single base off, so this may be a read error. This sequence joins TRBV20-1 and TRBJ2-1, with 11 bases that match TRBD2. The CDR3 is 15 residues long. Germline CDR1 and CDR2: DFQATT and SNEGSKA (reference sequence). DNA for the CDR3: TGCAGTGCTACACGGACTAGCGGGTCCTACAATGAGCAGCTCTTC. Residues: CSATRTSGSYNEQLF.

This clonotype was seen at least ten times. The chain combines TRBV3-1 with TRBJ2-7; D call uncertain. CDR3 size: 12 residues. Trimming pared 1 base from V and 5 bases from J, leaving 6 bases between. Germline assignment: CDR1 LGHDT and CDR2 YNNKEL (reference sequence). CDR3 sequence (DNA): TGTGCCAGCAGCCAAGTCGAGCACGAGCAGTACTTC. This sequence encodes CASSQVEHEQYF.

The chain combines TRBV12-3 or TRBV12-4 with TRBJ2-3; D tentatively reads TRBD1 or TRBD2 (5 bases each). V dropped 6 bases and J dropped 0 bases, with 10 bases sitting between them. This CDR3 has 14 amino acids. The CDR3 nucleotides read TGTGCCAGCAGCCTGGGACCTAGCACAGATACGCAGTATTTT. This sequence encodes CASSLGPSTDTQYF.

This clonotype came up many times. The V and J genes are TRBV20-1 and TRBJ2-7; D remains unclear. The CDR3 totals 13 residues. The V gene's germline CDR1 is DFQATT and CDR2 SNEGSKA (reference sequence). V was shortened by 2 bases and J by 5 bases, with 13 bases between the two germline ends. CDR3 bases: TGCAGTGCTAGAAATCCTCGGTTCCACGAGCAGTACTTC. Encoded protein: CSARNPRFHEQYF.

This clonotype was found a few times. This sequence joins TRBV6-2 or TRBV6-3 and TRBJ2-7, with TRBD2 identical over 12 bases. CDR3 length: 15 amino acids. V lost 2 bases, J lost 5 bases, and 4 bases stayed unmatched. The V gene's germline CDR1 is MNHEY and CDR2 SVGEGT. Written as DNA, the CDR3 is TGTGCCAGCAGTTACCTTCGGACTAGCGGGAACGAGCAGTACTTC. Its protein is CASSYLRTSGNEQYF.

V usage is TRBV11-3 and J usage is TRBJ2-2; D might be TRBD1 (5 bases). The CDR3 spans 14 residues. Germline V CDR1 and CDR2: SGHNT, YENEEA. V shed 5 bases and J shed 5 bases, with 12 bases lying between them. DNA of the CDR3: TGTGCCAGCAGCCACCAGGGAATAACCGGGGAGCTGTTTTTT. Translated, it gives CASSHQGITGELFF. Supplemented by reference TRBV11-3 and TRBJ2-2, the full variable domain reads EAGVVQSPRYKIIEKKQPVAFWCNPISGHNTLYWYLQNLGQGPELLIRYENEEAVDDSQLPKDRFSAERLKGVDSTLKIQPAELGDSAVYLCASSHQGITGELFFGEGSRLTVL.

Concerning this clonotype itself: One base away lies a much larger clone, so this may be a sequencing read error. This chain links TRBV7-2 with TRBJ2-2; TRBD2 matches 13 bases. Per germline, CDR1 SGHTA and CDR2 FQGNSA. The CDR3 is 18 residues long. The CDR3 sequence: CASSVWVLAGGNTGEPFF. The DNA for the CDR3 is TGTGCCAGCAGTGTATGGGTACTAGCGGGAGGGAACACCGGGGAGCCGTTTTTT.

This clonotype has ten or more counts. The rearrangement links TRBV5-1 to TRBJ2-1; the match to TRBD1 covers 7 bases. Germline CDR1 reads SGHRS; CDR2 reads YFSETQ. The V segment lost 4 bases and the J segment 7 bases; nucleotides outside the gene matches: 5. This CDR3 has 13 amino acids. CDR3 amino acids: CASSSDRVNEQFF. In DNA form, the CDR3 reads TGCGCCAGCAGCAGCGACAGGGTTAATGAGCAGTTCTTC.

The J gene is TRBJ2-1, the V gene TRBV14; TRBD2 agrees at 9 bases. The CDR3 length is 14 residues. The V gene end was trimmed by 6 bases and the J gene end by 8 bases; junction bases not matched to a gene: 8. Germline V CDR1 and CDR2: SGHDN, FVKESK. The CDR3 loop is CASSGGLAMDEQFF. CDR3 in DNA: TGTGCCAGCAGTGGGGGACTAGCTATGGATGAGCAGTTCTTC. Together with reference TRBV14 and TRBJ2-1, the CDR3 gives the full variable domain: EAGVTQFPSHSVIEKGQTVTLRCDPISGHDNLYWYRRVMGKEIKFLLHFVKESKQDESGMPNNRFLAERTGGTYSTLKVQPAELEDSGVYFCASSGGLAMDEQFFGPGTRLTVL.